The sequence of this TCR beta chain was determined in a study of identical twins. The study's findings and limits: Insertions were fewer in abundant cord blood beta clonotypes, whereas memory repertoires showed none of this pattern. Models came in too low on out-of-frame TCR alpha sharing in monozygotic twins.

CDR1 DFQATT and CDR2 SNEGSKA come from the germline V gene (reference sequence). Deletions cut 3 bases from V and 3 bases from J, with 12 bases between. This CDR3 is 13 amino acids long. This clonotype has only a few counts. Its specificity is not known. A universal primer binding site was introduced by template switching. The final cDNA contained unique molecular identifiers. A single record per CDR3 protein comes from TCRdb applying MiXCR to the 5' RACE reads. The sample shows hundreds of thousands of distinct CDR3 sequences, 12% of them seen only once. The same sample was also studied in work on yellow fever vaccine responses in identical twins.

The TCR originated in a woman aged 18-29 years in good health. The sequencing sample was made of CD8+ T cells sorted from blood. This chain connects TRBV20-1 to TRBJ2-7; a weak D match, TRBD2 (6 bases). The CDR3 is CSARAGPHYEQYV. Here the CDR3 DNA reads TGCAGTGCTAGGGCGGGGCCTCACTACGAGCAGTACGTC.